The rows below give T cell receptor beta chains drawn from one sample of a study of CDR3 diversity in severe acne. TCRdb reprocessed the PCR reads with MiXCR, giving one entry per CDR3 protein. The sample contains approximately 97,000 distinct CDR3 sequences, 51% of which appear only once. Sequencing used blood. These receptors came from a male donor with acne. CDR3s include the opening cysteine and the closing phenylalanine or tryptophan. D genes are given only for firm matches. Where a row states a size, it is once, few, many or the class of an expanded clone; other rows omit it.

j_call: TRBJ1-1; d_call: TRBD1; clone_size: -; v_call: TRBV7-2; cdr3_aa: CASSSRQGYTEAFF; cdr3_nt: TGTGCCAGCAGCTCAAGACAGGGATACACTGAAGCTTTCTTT
j_call: TRBJ2-7; d_call: TRBD2; clone_size: -; v_call: TRBV25-1; cdr3_aa: CASSPAGAYEQYF; cdr3_nt: TGTGCCAGCAGTCCGGCGGGGGCCTACGAGCAGTACTTC
j_call: TRBJ2-7; d_call: -; clone_size: -; v_call: TRBV7-3; cdr3_aa: CASRRDTYEQYF; cdr3_nt: TGTGCCAGCAGACGGGACACCTACGAGCAGTACTTC
j_call: TRBJ2-7; d_call: -; clone_size: few; v_call: TRBV18; cdr3_aa: CASSPREGSYEQYF; cdr3_nt: TGTGCCAGCTCACCCCGGGAAGGGTCCTACGAGCAGTACTTC
j_call: TRBJ2-1; d_call: TRBD1; clone_size: -; v_call: TRBV2; cdr3_aa: CASRAWQGAAKSSYNEQFF; cdr3_nt: TGTGCCAGCAGAGCCTGGCAGGGGGCGGCAAAAAGCTCCTACAATGAGCAGTTCTTC
j_call: TRBJ2-7; d_call: -; clone_size: -; v_call: TRBV5-1; cdr3_aa: CASSVGQTYEQYF; cdr3_nt: TGCGCCAGCAGCGTGGGACAAACCTACGAGCAGTACTTC
j_call: TRBJ2-6; d_call: -; clone_size: -; v_call: TRBV7-2; cdr3_aa: CASSLHGGSGANVLTF; cdr3_nt: TGTGCCAGCAGCTTGCACGGGGGCTCTGGGGCCAACGTCCTGACTTTC
j_call: TRBJ2-3; d_call: -; clone_size: many; v_call: TRBV5-1; cdr3_aa: CASSAPTTDTQYF; cdr3_nt: TGCGCCAGCAGCGCCCCGACCACAGATACGCAGTATTTT
j_call: TRBJ1-2; d_call: -; clone_size: many; v_call: TRBV5-1; cdr3_aa: CASSLGSLTNYGYTF; cdr3_nt: TGCGCCAGCAGCTTGGGGTCTTTAACTAACTATGGCTACACCTTC
j_call: TRBJ1-2; d_call: -; clone_size: -; v_call: TRBV6-5; cdr3_aa: CASSYGTAWSGYTF; cdr3_nt: TGTGCCAGCAGTTACGGAACAGCGTGGAGTGGCTACACCTTC
j_call: TRBJ2-3; d_call: -; clone_size: many; v_call: TRBV19; cdr3_aa: CASNVAGRTDTQYF; cdr3_nt: TGTGCCAGTAACGTCGCAGGGAGAACAGATACGCAGTATTTT
j_call: TRBJ2-1; d_call: -; clone_size: few; v_call: TRBV7-3; cdr3_aa: CASSLGDDEQFF; cdr3_nt: TGTGCCAGCAGCTTAGGGGACGATGAGCAGTTCTTC
j_call: TRBJ1-5; d_call: -; clone_size: many; v_call: TRBV5-1; cdr3_aa: CASSAEPGVSNQPQHF; cdr3_nt: TGCGCCAGCAGCGCGGAACCGGGGGTAAGCAATCAGCCCCAGCATTTT
j_call: TRBJ1-3; d_call: TRBD1; clone_size: once; v_call: TRBV6-5; cdr3_aa: CASSYDRADYGHTIYF; cdr3_nt: TGTGCCAGCAGTTACGACAGGGCCGACTATGGCCACACCATATATTTT
j_call: TRBJ2-3; d_call: -; clone_size: -; v_call: TRBV7-3; cdr3_aa: CASSPVGDTQYF; cdr3_nt: TGTGCCAGCAGCCCAGTTGGGGATACGCAGTATTTT
j_call: TRBJ2-3; d_call: -; clone_size: once; v_call: TRBV5-1; cdr3_aa: CASSADGLLSNEQYF; cdr3_nt: TGCGCCAGCAGCGCGGACGGCCTCTTAAGCAATGAGCAGTATTTT